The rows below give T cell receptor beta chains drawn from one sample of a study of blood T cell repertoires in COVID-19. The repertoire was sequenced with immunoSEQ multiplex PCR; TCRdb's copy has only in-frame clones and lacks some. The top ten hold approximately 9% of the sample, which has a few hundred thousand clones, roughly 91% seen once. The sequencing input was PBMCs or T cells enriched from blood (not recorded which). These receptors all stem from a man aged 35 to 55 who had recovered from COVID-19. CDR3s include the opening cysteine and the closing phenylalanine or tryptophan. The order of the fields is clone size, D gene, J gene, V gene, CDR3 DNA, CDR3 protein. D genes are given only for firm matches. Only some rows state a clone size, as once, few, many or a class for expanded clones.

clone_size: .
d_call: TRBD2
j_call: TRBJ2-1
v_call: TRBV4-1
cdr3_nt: TGCGCCAGCAGCCAAGAAGTCGGGCTAGCGGTATACAATGAGCAGTTCTTC
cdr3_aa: CASSQEVGLAVYNEQFF

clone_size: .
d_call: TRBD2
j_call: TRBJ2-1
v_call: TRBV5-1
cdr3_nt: TGCGCCAGCACGAGGGAGGGCCTCTATGAGCAGTTCTTC
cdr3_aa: CASTREGLYEQFF

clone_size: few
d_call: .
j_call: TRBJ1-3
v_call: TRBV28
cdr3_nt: TGTGCCAGCAGTTTATTGGCAAGATCTGGAAACACCATATATTTT
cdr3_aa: CASSLLARSGNTIYF

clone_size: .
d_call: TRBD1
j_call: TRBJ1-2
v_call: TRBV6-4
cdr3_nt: TGTGCCAGCAGTGACGGGGACAGGGGGACCTATGGCTACACCTTC
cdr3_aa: CASSDGDRGTYGYTF

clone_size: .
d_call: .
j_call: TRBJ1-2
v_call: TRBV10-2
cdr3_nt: TGCGCCAGCAGTGAGAACTCTTGGTCGGAGGGTCCAGGTATAAACTATGGCTACACCTTC
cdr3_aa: CASSENSWSEGPGINYGYTF

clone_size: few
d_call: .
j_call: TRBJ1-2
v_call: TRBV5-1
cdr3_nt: TGCGCCAGCAGCTTGAGCTTTAACAGCTATGGCTACACCTTC
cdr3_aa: CASSLSFNSYGYTF

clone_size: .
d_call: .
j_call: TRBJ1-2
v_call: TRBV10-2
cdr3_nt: TGCGCCAGCAGTGAGTCCCCCCGCCCCCGGGGCTACACCTTC
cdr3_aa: CASSESPRPRGYTF

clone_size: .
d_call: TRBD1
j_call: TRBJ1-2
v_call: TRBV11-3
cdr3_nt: TGTGCCACTCAGGGGGTGGGCTATGGCTACACCTTC
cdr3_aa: CATQGVGYGYTF

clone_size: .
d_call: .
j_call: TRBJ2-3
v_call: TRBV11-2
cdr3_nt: TGTGCCAGCAACTTAGGGGGGGGCCGCACAGATACGCAGTATTTT
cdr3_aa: CASNLGGGRTDTQYF

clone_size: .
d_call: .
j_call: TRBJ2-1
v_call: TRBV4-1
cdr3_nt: TGCGCCAGCAGCCAAACTGACACCAGCTCCTACAATGAGCAGTTCTTC
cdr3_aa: CASSQTDTSSYNEQFF

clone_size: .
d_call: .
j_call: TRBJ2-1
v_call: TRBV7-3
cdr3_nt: TGTGCCAGCAGCCCCGAACCGGGACAACATGAGCAGTTCTTC
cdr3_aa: CASSPEPGQHEQFF

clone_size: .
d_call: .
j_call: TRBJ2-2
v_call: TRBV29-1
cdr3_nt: TGCAGCGTTCGCAGGACTTCGGGCACCGGGGAGCTGTTTTTT
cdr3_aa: CSVRRTSGTGELFF

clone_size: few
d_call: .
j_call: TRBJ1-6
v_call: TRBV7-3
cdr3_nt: TGTGCCAGCAGCTTAAGCAGGGCAGCAAATTCACCCCTCCACTTT
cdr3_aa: CASSLSRAANSPLHF

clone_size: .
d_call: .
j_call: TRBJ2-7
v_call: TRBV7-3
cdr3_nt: TGTGCCAGCAGCCTAGACCTGAGCGACGAGCAGTACTTC
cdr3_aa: CASSLDLSDEQYF

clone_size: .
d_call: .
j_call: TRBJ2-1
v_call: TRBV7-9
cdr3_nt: TGTGCCAGCAGGATACCCTCGGGGGATGAGCAGTTCTTC
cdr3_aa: CASRIPSGDEQFF

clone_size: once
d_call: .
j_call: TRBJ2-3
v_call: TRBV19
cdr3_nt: TGTGCCAGTAGTACACAGGTAGAGACAGATACGCAGTATTTT
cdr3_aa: CASSTQVETDTQYF

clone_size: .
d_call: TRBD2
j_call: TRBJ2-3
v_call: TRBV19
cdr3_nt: TGTGCCAGCATAGCGGGGGGGGGCACAGATACGCAGTATTTT
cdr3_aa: CASIAGGGTDTQYF

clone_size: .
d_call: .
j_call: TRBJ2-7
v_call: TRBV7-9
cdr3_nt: TGTGCCAGCAGCTTAGCGCCTAGCCGAACCTACGAGCAGTACTTC
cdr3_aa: CASSLAPSRTYEQYF

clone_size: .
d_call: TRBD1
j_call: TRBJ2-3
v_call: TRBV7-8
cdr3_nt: TGTGCCAGCAGCCCACAGGGGGCCGAAGATACGCAGTATTTT
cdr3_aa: CASSPQGAEDTQYF

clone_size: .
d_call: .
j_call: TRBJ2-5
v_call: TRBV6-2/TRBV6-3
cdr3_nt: TGTGCCAGCCGCTACTTACTCGGACGGGAGCTGGGCCAAGAGACCCAGTACTTC
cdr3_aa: CASRYLLGRELGQETQYF

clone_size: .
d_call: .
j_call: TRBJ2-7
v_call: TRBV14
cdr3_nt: TGTGCCAGCAGCCCCCAATTCGGCGAGCAGTACTTC
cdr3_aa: CASSPQFGEQYF

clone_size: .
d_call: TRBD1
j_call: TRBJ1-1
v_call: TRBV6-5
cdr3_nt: TGTGCCAGCAGTTACTCCTCCGGGACAGGGAACACTGAAGCTTTCTTT
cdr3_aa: CASSYSSGTGNTEAFF

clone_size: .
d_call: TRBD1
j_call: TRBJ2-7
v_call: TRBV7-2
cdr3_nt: TGTGCCAGCAGCTTAGGGGGGACAGGGGCCCACGAGCAGTACTTC
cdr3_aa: CASSLGGTGAHEQYF

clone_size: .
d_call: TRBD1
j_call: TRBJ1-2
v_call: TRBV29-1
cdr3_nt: TGCAGCGTTGAGGAACGGGACAGGCAAGGCTACACCTTC
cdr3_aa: CSVEERDRQGYTF

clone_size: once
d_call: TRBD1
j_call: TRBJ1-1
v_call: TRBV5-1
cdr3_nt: TGCGCCAGCAGCTTCGGACAGGGGGCCTCGGTAACTGAAGCTTTCTTT
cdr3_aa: CASSFGQGASVTEAFF

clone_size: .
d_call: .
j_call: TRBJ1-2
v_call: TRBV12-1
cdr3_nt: TGTGCCAGCAGCTTTCGAACGGGACAGGAAAACTATGGCTACACCTTC
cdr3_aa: CASSFRTGQENYGYTF

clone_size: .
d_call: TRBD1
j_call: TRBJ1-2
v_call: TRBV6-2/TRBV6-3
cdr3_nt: TGTGCCAGCAGCCCTTCGACAGGGGCCCTCAACTATGGCTACACCTTC
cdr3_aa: CASSPSTGALNYGYTF

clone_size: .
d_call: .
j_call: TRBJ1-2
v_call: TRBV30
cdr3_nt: TGTGCCTGGACCAGCGGAGGCGATCGGGGCTACACCTTC
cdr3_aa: CAWTSGGDRGYTF

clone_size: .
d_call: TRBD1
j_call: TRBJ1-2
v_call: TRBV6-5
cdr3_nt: TGTGCCAGCAGTTCAACGACAGGGTTAGTGCGTGGCTACACCTTC
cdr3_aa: CASSSTTGLVRGYTF

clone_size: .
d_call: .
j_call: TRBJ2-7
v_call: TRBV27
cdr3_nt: TGTGCCAGCAGTCCGGCCATTGGCGGCTACGAGCAGTACTTC
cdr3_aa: CASSPAIGGYEQYF

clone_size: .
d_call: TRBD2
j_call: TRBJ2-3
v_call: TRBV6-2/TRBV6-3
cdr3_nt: TGTGCCAGCAGTTACTCGATTTGGCGGGAGTTTTCTGCAGATACGCAGTATTTT
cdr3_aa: CASSYSIWREFSADTQYF

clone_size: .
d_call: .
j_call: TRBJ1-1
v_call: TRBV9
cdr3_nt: TGTGCCAGCAGCGTAGACGGGGGACTGAACACTGAAGCTTTCTTT
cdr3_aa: CASSVDGGLNTEAFF

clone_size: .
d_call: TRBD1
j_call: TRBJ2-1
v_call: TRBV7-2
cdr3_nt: TGTGCCAGCAGCAAACCCGGGGCAGGGGGCGCTGAGCAGTTCTTC
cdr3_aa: CASSKPGAGGAEQFF

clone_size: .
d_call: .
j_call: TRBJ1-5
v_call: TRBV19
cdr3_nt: TGTGCCAGTAGTTTTAATAGTGAGAGCAATCAGCCCCAGCATTTT
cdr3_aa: CASSFNSESNQPQHF

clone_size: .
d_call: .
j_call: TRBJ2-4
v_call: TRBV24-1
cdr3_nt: TGTGCCACCAGATCCGGGACACTAAACATTCAGTACTTC
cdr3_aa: CATRSGTLNIQYF

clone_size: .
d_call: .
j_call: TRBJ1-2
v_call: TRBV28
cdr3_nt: TGTGCCAGCAGTTTAGATCAGGGGTTCTATGGCTACACCTTC
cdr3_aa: CASSLDQGFYGYTF

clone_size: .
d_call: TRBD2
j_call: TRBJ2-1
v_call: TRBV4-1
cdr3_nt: TGCGCCAGCAGCCAAGATAGGACTAGCTCCAATGAGCAGTTCTTC
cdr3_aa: CASSQDRTSSNEQFF

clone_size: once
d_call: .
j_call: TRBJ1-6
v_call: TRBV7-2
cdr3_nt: TGTGCCAGCAGCTATAGCGGGGGTAATTCACCCCTCCACTTT
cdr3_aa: CASSYSGGNSPLHF

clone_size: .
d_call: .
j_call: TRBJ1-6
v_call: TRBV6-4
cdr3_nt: TGTGCCAGCAGCGCCCTATCAGGGGCTAATTCACCCCTCCACTTT
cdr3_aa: CASSALSGANSPLHF

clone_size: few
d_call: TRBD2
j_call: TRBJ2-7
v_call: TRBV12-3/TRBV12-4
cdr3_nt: TGTGCCAGCAGTTTAGAGCGGGAATACGAGCAGTACTTC
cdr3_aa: CASSLEREYEQYF

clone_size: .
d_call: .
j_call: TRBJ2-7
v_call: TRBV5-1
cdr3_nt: TGCGCCAGCAACTTGCTTTCCGGGGTTCCCTCCTACGAGCAGTACTTC
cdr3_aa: CASNLLSGVPSYEQYF

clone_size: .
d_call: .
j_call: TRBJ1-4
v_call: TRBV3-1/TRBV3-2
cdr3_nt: TGTGCCAGCAGCCAAGCGGGAATGCATAAACTGTTTTTT
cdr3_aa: CASSQAGMHKLFF

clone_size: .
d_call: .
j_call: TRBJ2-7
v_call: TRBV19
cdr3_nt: TGTGCCAGTAGACCCCGAGACCAGGCGGGCGAGCAGTACTTC
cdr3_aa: CASRPRDQAGEQYF

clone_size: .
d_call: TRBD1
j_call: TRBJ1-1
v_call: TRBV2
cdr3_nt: TGTGCCAGCACTACAGGGGGTTACGCTGAAGCTTTCTTT
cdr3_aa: CASTTGGYAEAFF

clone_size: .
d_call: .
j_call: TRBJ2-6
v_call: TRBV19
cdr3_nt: TGTGCCAGTAGTCCTGCTACAGGTCTTCGGGCCTCTGGGGCCAACGTCCTGACTTTC
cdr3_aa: CASSPATGLRASGANVLTF

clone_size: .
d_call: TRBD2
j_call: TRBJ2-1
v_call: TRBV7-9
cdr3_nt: TGTGCCAGCAGCCGTAGCGGGGGGAGATACAATGAGCAGTTCTTC
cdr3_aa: CASSRSGGRYNEQFF

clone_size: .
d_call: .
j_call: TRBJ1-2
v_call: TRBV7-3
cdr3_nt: TGTGCCAGCAGCTTAATGGGCGGGGTCTCTGACTATGGCTACACCTTC
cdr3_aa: CASSLMGGVSDYGYTF